This record looks at one T cell receptor beta chain sequence and its context. This record belongs to a study of T-cell reconstitution after alpha-beta-depleted transplantation in children. Unique molecular identifiers tagged the TCRbeta library. Via MiXCR, TCRdb re-called the PCR reads, giving one row per CDR3 protein. The sample has 300,000 to 400,000 distinct CDR3 sequences, 13% seen once. The CDR3 loop spans 14 amino acids. After removal of 7 bases from V and 2 bases from J, the junction contained 7 bases not matched to a gene. CDR1 and CDR2 (germline): MNHNS, SASEGT. Material: PBMCs, obtained from the stem cell graft. The receptor's source is a human donor who donated a stem cell graft to a child with Fanconi anemia. The genes are TRBV6-1 and TRBJ1-2; 7 bases agree with TRBD1. The CDR3 DNA sequence: TGTGCCAGCACTCAAACAGGGGACAACTATGGCTACACCTTC. Translated: CASTQTGDNYGYTF.